Following are 30 T cell receptor beta chains from one sample sequenced in a study of T cell responses to AZD1222 COVID-19 vaccine. Produced via immunoSEQ multiplex PCR; TCRdb's table is partial and in-frame only. The sample carries 100,000 to 150,000 clones, approximately 94% recorded once. This sample comprised peripheral blood, obtained 28 days after the second AZD1222 dose. The origin of the receptors is an adult who received the AZD1222 COVID-19 vaccine.

The table lists this clone with a few counts. V gene TRBV4-1 combines with J gene TRBJ1-5; D is perhaps TRBD1 (6 bases). This CDR3 has 17 amino acids. Trimming took 3 bases from V and 5 from J, leaving 20 bases between them. Germline CDR1 is MGHRA and CDR2 is YSYEKL. CDR3 amino acids: CASSQASGQGYDQPQHF. In nucleotides, the CDR3 is TGCGCCAGCAGCCAGGCCTCTGGGCAGGGGTACGATCAGCCCCAGCATTTT.

This chain links TRBV6-2 or TRBV6-3 with TRBJ1-3; maybe TRBD1 (5 bases). This CDR3 contains 16 residues. The germline V gene encodes CDR1 MNHEY and CDR2 SVGEGT. Trimming removed 4 bases from V and 3 bases from J, with 16 bases in between. The CDR3 reads CASSSGMNRSGNTIYF. Here the CDR3 DNA reads TGTGCCAGCAGTTCGGGAATGAACAGGAGTGGAAACACCATATATTTT.

The chain employs TRBV6-5 and TRBJ1-2, with a tentative D call TRBD1 (5 bases). Germline V gene data show CDR1 as MNHEY and CDR2 as SVGAGI. V was cut by 6 bases and J by 1 base, with 9 bases left in between. The CDR3 runs 13 residues. DNA of the CDR3: TGTGCCAGCAGAGCTGACAGTAACTATGGCTACACCTTC. It encodes CASRADSNYGYTF.

The chain has TRBV20-1 and TRBJ1-1; D is uncertain. CDR1 DFQATT and CDR2 SNEGSKA come from the germline V gene (reference sequence). The CDR3 is made up of 11 amino acids. Between the trimmed V and J ends, which lost 3 bases and 1 base, there was a span of 3 bases. The DNA of the CDR3 is TGCAGTGCTAGTTCGAACACTGAAGCTTTCTTT. Translation: CSASSNTEAFF.

The rearrangement joins TRBV7-2 to TRBJ1-2; a weak D match, TRBD1 (5 bases). CDR3 size: 13 residues. The germline CDR1 and CDR2 sequences are SGHTA and FQGNSA. V lost 5 bases and J 3 bases, leaving 10 bases between the germline ends. CDR3 protein: CASSRLGDYGYTF. In DNA form, the CDR3 reads TGTGCCAGCAGCCGACTAGGGGACTATGGCTACACCTTC.

This clone appeared once. The chain carries TRBV4-1 and TRBJ2-1, with 12 bases fitting TRBD2. The CDR3 has 17 residues. The V and J ends lost 4 bases and 8 bases, in that order; junction bases with no gene match: 12. Germline V gene lookup returns CDR1 MGHRA and CDR2 YSYEKL. CDR3 protein: CASSPGLAGGTVHEQFF. The DNA of the CDR3 is TGCGCCAGCAGCCCGGGCCTAGCGGGAGGGACGGTCCATGAGCAGTTCTTC.

The count of this clone is one. The chain recombines TRBV5-8 with TRBJ2-7; D is ambiguous. This CDR3 spans 13 amino acids. Looked up from germline, CDR1 is SGHTS and CDR2 is YDEGEE. The V gene lost 2 bases and the J gene lost 3 bases, with 9 bases spanning the gap. DNA of the CDR3: TGTGCCAGCAGCTTCGGAAGCAGCTACGAGCAGTACTTC. This gives the protein CASSFGSSYEQYF.

This chain joins TRBV2 and TRBJ1-2; 7 bases line up with TRBD1. The ends lost 4 bases at V and 8 bases at J; junction bases unmatched: 7. The CDR3 totals 13 residues. The germline V gene encodes CDR1 SNHLY and CDR2 FYNNEI. DNA of the CDR3: TGTGCCAGCAGTGCAGGGGGTGATAGGGGCTACACCTTC. This encodes CASSAGGDRGYTF.

This chain uses TRBV6-5 with TRBJ1-2; D is perhaps TRBD1 (5 bases). The CDR3 extends over 14 amino acids. Per germline, CDR1 MNHEY and CDR2 SVGAGI. The V end was cut by 6 bases, the J end by 5 bases, with 16 bases between. CDR3 sequence (DNA): TGTGCCAGCAGGCCCGGACACGCTATTTATGGCTACACCTTC. It yields the protein CASRPGHAIYGYTF.

As to this clone: Other DNA sequences within the sample encode an identical CDR3. This rearrangement joins TRBV6-5 to TRBJ1-5, with 8 nucleotides matching TRBD1. The CDR3 sequence is 15 residues long. The ends lost 2 bases at V and 2 bases at J; junction bases unmatched: 2. Per germline, CDR1 MNHEY and CDR2 SVGAGI. The CDR3: CASSYGQGGNQPQHF. CDR3 nucleotide sequence: TGTGCCAGCAGTTACGGACAGGGCGGCAATCAGCCCCAGCATTTT.

This chain connects TRBV6-1 to TRBJ2-1, with TRBD2 identical over 11 bases. CDR3 length: 16 residues. V shed 6 bases, J shed 7 bases, and the junction held 11 bases outside the gene matches. Germline V gene sequence: CDR1 MNHNS, CDR2 SASEGT. This CDR3 reads CASRELAGVNVNEQFF. CDR3 coding DNA: TGTGCCAGCAGGGAACTAGCGGGGGTGAACGTGAATGAGCAGTTCTTC.

The CDR3 nucleotides read TGTGCCAGCAGTGAAGGTCAGGGACGTTCGGAAAAACTGTTTTTT. This gives the protein CASSEGQGRSEKLFF. The chain has TRBV2 and TRBJ1-4, with D possibly being TRBD1 (5 bases). Germline CDR1 and CDR2: SNHLY and FYNNEI. The CDR3 length is 15 residues. The V end lost 1 base, the J end lost 8 bases, and 14 bases lay between the germline ends.

V is TRBV12-3 or TRBV12-4 and J is TRBJ1-2, with D hard to call. Trimming pared 6 bases from V and 3 bases from J, leaving 11 bases between. The CDR3 loop spans 13 amino acids. The CDR3 sequence: CASSPNGDYGYTF. The CDR3, as DNA: TGTGCCAGCAGCCCAAACGGAGACTATGGCTACACCTTC.

The chain employs TRBV18 and TRBJ1-4, with 11 bases aligning to TRBD1. The germline CDR1 and CDR2 sequences are KGHSH and LQKENI. This CDR3 is 15 amino acids long. J was trimmed by 7 bases and V by 1 base; bases with no gene match: 2. The CDR3 here is CASSPLDRGLEKLFF. CDR3 bases: TGTGCCAGCTCACCACTGGACAGGGGGCTTGAAAAACTGTTTTTT.

The genes are TRBV19 and TRBJ2-3; 9 bases fit TRBD1. V lost 6 bases to trimming and J lost 5 bases; unmatched junction nucleotides: 12. The CDR3 spans 16 residues. Looked up from germline, CDR1 is LNHDA and CDR2 is SQIVND (reference sequence). DNA of the CDR3: TGTGCCAGTAGGAAATCACCGGGACAGGGCCGAGATACGCAGTATTTT. Translated, it gives CASRKSPGQGRDTQYF. The full variable domain, with the rest looked up from reference TRBV19 and TRBJ2-3, is DGGITQSPKYLFRKEGQNVTLSCEQNLNHDAMYWYRQDPGQGLRLIYYSQIVNDFQKGDIAEGYSVSREKKESFPLTVTSAQKNPTAFYLCASRKSPGQGRDTQYFGPGTRLTVL.

The chain has TRBV11-2 and TRBJ2-1; no reliable D call. The germline V gene encodes CDR1 SGHAT and CDR2 FQNNGV. The ends were cut back, 5 bases at V and 7 bases at J, with 15 bases in the middle. CDR3 length equals 14 residues. The CDR3 DNA sequence: TGTGCCAGCAGCCCTGGGTACTCGTTTAATGAGCAGTTCTTC. Translated, it gives CASSPGYSFNEQFF. Full variable domain (rest looked up from reference TRBV11-2 and TRBJ2-1): EAGVAQSPRYKIIEKRQSVAFWCNPISGHATLYWYQQILGQGPKLLIQFQNNGVVDDSQLPKDRFSAERLKGVDSTLKIQPAKLEDSAVYLCASSPGYSFNEQFFGPGTRLTVL.

This CDR3 reads CASSPIDRGAETQYF. In DNA, the CDR3 is TGTGCCAGCAGCCCGATCGACAGGGGCGCGGAGACCCAGTACTTC. This chain connects TRBV7-9 to TRBJ2-5; 8 nucleotides line up with TRBD1. Germline V gene lookup returns CDR1 SEHNR and CDR2 FQNEAQ (reference sequence). V shed 5 bases, J shed 5 bases, and the junction held 10 bases outside the gene matches. The CDR3 runs 15 residues.

The chain has TRBV10-3 and TRBJ2-7; 12 positions agree with TRBD2. Trimming removed 4 bases from V and 2 bases from J; junction bases left unmatched: 3. The CDR3 is made up of 15 amino acids. Per germline, CDR1 ENHRY and CDR2 SYGVKD. In DNA, the CDR3 is TGTGCCATCAGTGCCCGGACTAGCGGGACCTACGAGCAGTACTTC. It translates to CAISARTSGTYEQYF.

The chain couples TRBV7-5 to TRBJ1-6; TRBD1, as called in the table, went unchecked against the DNA. TRBV7-5 is a pseudogene. CDR3 size: 16 residues. The DNA of the CDR3 is TGTGTCAGAAGGGGGGACAGGAGCTCCTATAATTCACCCCTCCACTTT. It encodes CVRRGDRSSYNSPLHF.

This sequence joins TRBV9 and TRBJ1-5; D is ambiguous. With 0 bases removed from V and 0 bases from J, the gap between germline ends came to 10 bases. The CDR3 is 16 amino acids. Germline V gene sequence: CDR1 SGDLS, CDR2 YYNGEE. The CDR3 DNA sequence: TGTGCCAGCAGCGTAGATGAGGAATATAGCAATCAGCCCCAGCATTTT. This encodes CASSVDEEYSNQPQHF. The whole variable domain, remainder taken from reference TRBV9 and TRBJ1-5, is DSGVTQTPKHLITATGQRVTLRCSPRSGDLSVYWYQQSLDQGLQFLIQYYNGEERAKGNILERFSAQQFPDLHSELNLSSLELGDSALYFCASSVDEEYSNQPQHFGDGTRLSIL.

The chain couples TRBV14 to TRBJ1-6; TRBD1 matches at 7 bases. J lost 7 bases, V lost 4 bases, and 7 bases had no gene match. The length of the CDR3 is 15 residues. CDR1 is SGHDN and CDR2 is FVKESK in the germline V gene. CDR3 region: CASSRTGTENSPLHF. The CDR3 coding sequence is TGTGCCAGCAGCCGAACCGGGACAGAAAATTCACCCCTCCACTTT.

The chain has TRBV7-2 and TRBJ1-1, with 10 nucleotides matching TRBD1. This CDR3 contains 17 residues. Germline CDR1 is SGHTA and CDR2 is FQGNSA. Losses at the gene ends were 3 bases for V and 7 bases for J; bases not matched to a gene: 14. The CDR3 sequence is CASSFQARQGAQLEAFF. The CDR3 bases are TGTGCCAGCAGCTTTCAAGCTCGACAGGGGGCCCAACTTGAAGCTTTCTTT.

This clone came up a few times. This rearrangement joins TRBV29-1 to TRBJ1-2; the match to TRBD1 covers 9 bases. With V trimmed by 7 bases and J by 0 bases, 3 bases remained unmatched. There are 13 residues in the CDR3. The germline V gene encodes CDR1 SQVTM and CDR2 ANQGSEA. The CDR3 DNA sequence: TGCAGCGCCCGGACAGGGGCTAACTATGGCTACACCTTC. It is translated as CSARTGANYGYTF.

The chain has TRBV15 and TRBJ1-6; D is unresolved. CDR3 size: 13 residues. From germline, CDR1 is LNHNV and CDR2 YYDKDF (reference sequence). Trimming stripped 7 bases from V and 7 bases from J, with 11 bases between. The CDR3 region has the DNA TGTGCCACCACTAGAGGAATGAATTCACCCCTCCACTTT. Residues: CATTRGMNSPLHF.

The V and J genes are TRBV6-6 and TRBJ2-7; D gene uncertain. CDR1 and CDR2 from the germline V gene are MNHNY and SVGAGI (reference sequence). With 3 bases removed from V and 0 bases from J, the gap between germline ends came to 9 bases. This CDR3 contains 14 residues. The CDR3 protein is CASSYTRSSYEQYF. DNA for the CDR3: TGTGCCAGCAGTTATACCCGCAGCTCCTACGAGCAGTACTTC.

The gene calls are TRBV24-1 and TRBJ2-2, with 7 bases matching TRBD1. The CDR3 has 13 amino acids. V trimming: 7 bases; J trimming: 7 bases; junction bases outside the gene matches: 5. Per germline, CDR1 KGHDR and CDR2 SFDVKD. The CDR3: CATRDRDSGELFF. The CDR3, as DNA: TGTGCCACCAGAGACAGGGACAGCGGGGAGCTGTTTTTT.

The chain carries TRBV5-1 and TRBJ1-2, with 7 bases that match TRBD1. Trimming at V came to 2 bases and at J to 3 bases, leaving 13 bases not matched to a gene. This CDR3 is built from 17 residues. Germline V gene lookup returns CDR1 SGHRS and CDR2 YFSETQ. In DNA form, the CDR3 reads TGCGCCAGCAGCTTTGCAGGGACAGCCAGACCAGACTATGGCTACACCTTC. Its protein is CASSFAGTARPDYGYTF.

The chain joins TRBV9 to TRBJ2-5; the D gene is possibly TRBD1 (6 bases). The CDR3 has 14 amino acids. Germline V gene data show CDR1 as SGDLS and CDR2 as YYNGEE. V lost 0 bases and J 4 bases, leaving 10 bases between the germline ends. In nucleotides, the CDR3 is TGTGCCAGCAGCGTAGAGGGGGTGGGAGAGACCCAGTACTTC. Translating it yields CASSVEGVGETQYF.

This chain links TRBV11-3 with TRBJ1-1; 11 bases fit TRBD1. The V gene's germline CDR1 is SGHNT and CDR2 YENEEA. The CDR3 contains 15 residues. V was clipped by 2 bases and J by 8 bases; unmatched bases: 7. In DNA form, the CDR3 reads TGTGCCAGCAGCTTACCCGGGACAGGGGGTTGGGAAGCTTTCTTT. This encodes CASSLPGTGGWEAFF.

The CDR3 coding sequence is TGTGCCAGCAGCGTAGGACTAGCGGGAGGGCCGGGTTCCTACGAGCAGTACTTC. Protein: CASSVGLAGGPGSYEQYF. This rearrangement joins TRBV9 to TRBJ2-7; TRBD2 matches 14 bases. Germline loops: CDR1 SGDLS, CDR2 YYNGEE. The CDR3 loop spans 18 amino acids. With V trimmed by 0 bases and J by 1 base, 6 bases remained unmatched.